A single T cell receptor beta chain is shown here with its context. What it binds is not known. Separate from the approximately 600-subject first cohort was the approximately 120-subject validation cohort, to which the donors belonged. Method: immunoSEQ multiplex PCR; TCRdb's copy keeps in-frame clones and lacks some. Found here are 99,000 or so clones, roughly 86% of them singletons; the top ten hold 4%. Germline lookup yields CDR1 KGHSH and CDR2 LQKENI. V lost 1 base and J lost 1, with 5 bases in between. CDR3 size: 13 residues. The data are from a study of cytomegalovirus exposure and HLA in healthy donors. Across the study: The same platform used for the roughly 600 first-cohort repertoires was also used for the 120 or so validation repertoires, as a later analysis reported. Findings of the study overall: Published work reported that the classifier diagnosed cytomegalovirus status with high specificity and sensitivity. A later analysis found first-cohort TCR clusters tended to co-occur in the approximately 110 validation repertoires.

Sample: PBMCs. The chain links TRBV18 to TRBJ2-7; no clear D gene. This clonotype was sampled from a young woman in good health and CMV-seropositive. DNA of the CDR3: TGTGCCAGCTCACCACAAACATCCTACGAGCAGTACTTC. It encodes CASSPQTSYEQYF.